This TCR beta chain was identified in a study of regulatory T cells in long-lasting Graves disease. This clonotype was detected many times. Building of the TCR beta libraries involved iRepertoire HTBI primers and Arm-PCR of CDR3 regions. TCRdb recomputed calls from the multiplex PCR reads with MiXCR, one row per CDR3 protein. The sample has 680,000 or so distinct CDR3 sequences; 16% are singletons. Described time point: newly diagnosed GD, antithyroid drugs for less than 3 months. RNA isolated from PBMCs was used to make the TCR library. The CDR3 covers 12 residues. Germline values: CDR1 LGHDT, CDR2 YNNKEL (reference sequence). Trimming took 1 base from V and 9 from J, leaving 9 bases between them. The same sample was also studied in work on T cells in Graves' hyperthyroidism and ophthalmopathy.

The sequencing used peripheral blood mononuclear cells (PBMCs), collected at new diagnosis, from a patient treated with antithyroid drugs. The TCR comes from a woman in her 30s with Graves disease. V is TRBV3-1 and J is TRBJ1-1; possible D gene TRBD1, 5 bases. The CDR3, as DNA: TGTGCCAGCAGCCAAGGAGGGACCCAAGCTTTCTTT. Encoded protein: CASSQGGTQAFF.